These 29 T cell receptor beta chains share one sample of origin, sequenced in a study of cytomegalovirus exposure and HLA in healthy donors. PCR involved 60 Vbeta and 13 Jbeta primers. The protocol was immunoSEQ multiplex PCR, while the TCRdb copy is restricted to in-frame clones and leaves out a portion. The top ten clones hold about 2% of a sample with 110,000 to 150,000 clones, around 75% of them seen once. Material for sequencing was PBMCs. Receptors originate from a woman between 40 and 55 years old in good health and CMV-seronegative.

This chain joins TRBV7-2 and TRBJ2-7, with 9 bases identical to TRBD2. CDR3 length equals 17 residues. Germline lookup yields CDR1 SGHTA and CDR2 FQGNSA. V was clipped by 4 bases and J by 5 bases; unmatched bases: 15. CDR3 DNA: TGTGCCAGCAGCTCACCATGGGGTAGCGGGAGTAAGGACGAGCAGTACTTC. Translation: CASSSPWGSGSKDEQYF. Looking up the rest from reference TRBV7-2 and TRBJ2-7 gives the full variable domain: GAGVSQSPSNKVTEKGKDVELRCDPISGHTALYWYRQSLGQGLEFLIYFQGNSAPDKSGLPSDRFSAERTGGSVSTLTIQRTQQEDSAVYLCASSSPWGSGSKDEQYFGPGTRLTVT.

This clone was counted a single time. This chain connects TRBV27 to TRBJ1-2, with a weak D call TRBD1 (6 bases). Germline-derived CDR1 and CDR2 are MNHEY and SMNVEV (reference sequence). The CDR3 has 16 residues. V was shortened by 4 bases and J by 6 bases, with 21 bases between the two germline ends. In nucleotides, the CDR3 is TGTGCCAGCAGTTACGGGCCTGGGGCAGGGGTTAATGGCTACACCTTC. It encodes CASSYGPGAGVNGYTF.

The rearrangement joins TRBV5-1 to TRBJ2-7; 11 bases line up with TRBD2. The V segment lost 4 bases and the J segment 0 bases; nucleotides outside the gene matches: 3. This CDR3 contains 15 residues. Germline V lookup: CDR1 SGHRS, CDR2 YFSETQ. The CDR3: CASSRLAGSSYEQYF. The CDR3 DNA follows: TGCGCCAGCAGCCGACTAGCGGGAAGCTCCTACGAGCAGTACTTC.

CDR3 coding DNA: TGTGCCAGCTCACCAGGGGAGGCGCAGAACTATGGCTACACCTTC. It yields the protein CASSPGEAQNYGYTF. The rearrangement uses TRBV18 and TRBJ1-2; the D is unclear. Germline V lookup: CDR1 KGHSH, CDR2 LQKENI. Trimming left V 2 bases short and J 2 bases short, with 12 bases between. This CDR3 has 15 residues.

This chain joins TRBV7-9 and TRBJ2-7; TRBD2 might be the D (6 bases). From germline, CDR1 is SEHNR and CDR2 FQNEAQ (reference sequence). Trimming took 4 bases from V and 5 from J, leaving 18 bases between them. This CDR3 contains 15 residues. The CDR3 is CASSWGGASDNEQYF. CDR3 DNA: TGTGCCAGCAGCTGGGGTGGGGCTAGCGACAACGAGCAGTACTTC.

V is TRBV5-1 and J is TRBJ1-2; D is unclear. Germline assignment: CDR1 SGHRS and CDR2 YFSETQ. Trimming took off 1 base at V and 8 bases at J, with 9 bases between the two ends. This CDR3 spans 12 amino acids. CDR3 region: CASSLQGEGYTF. As DNA, the CDR3 is TGCGCCAGCAGCTTGCAAGGAGAGGGCTACACCTTC.

The chain couples TRBV29-1 to TRBJ1-1, with D possibly being TRBD1 (6 bases). Trimming removed 6 bases at V and 3 bases at J, with 14 bases between. CDR1 SQVTM and CDR2 ANQGSEA come from the germline V gene. The length of the CDR3 is 13 residues. This CDR3 reads CSVREQGYTEAFF. The CDR3 nucleotides read TGCAGCGTAAGAGAACAGGGTTACACTGAAGCTTTCTTT.

CDR3 loop: CASSPAGSEAFF. CDR3 nucleotide sequence: TGTGCCAGCAGCCCCGCGGGATCTGAAGCTTTCTTT. This chain uses TRBV7-9 with TRBJ1-1; no firm D call. Germline lookup yields CDR1 SEHNR and CDR2 FQNEAQ (reference sequence). The length of the CDR3 is 12 residues. Trimming pared 5 bases from V and 6 bases from J, leaving 10 bases between.

This clone was recorded a few times. The V gene is TRBV28, the J gene TRBJ1-2; 11 bases are a match to TRBD1. The trim removed 8 bases at V and 8 bases at J, leaving 10 bases unmatched. The CDR3 contains 14 residues. CDR1 and CDR2 from the germline V gene are MDHEN and SYDVKM. CDR3 loop: CASRGTGGLWGYTF. The CDR3 nucleotides are TGTGCCAGCCGAGGGACAGGGGGACTGTGGGGCTACACCTTC.

This rearrangement joins TRBV7-2 to TRBJ1-5; D not resolved. Between the trimmed V and J ends, which lost 1 base and 5 bases, there was a span of 6 bases. This CDR3 is built from 13 residues. Germline V gives CDR1 SGHTA, CDR2 FQGNSA. CDR3 sequence reads: CASSLVADQPQHF. For the CDR3, the DNA is TGTGCCAGCAGCTTAGTAGCGGATCAGCCCCAGCATTTT.

The V and J genes are TRBV18 and TRBJ2-1; 10 nucleotides agree with TRBD1. The V segment lost 4 bases and the J segment 8 bases; nucleotides outside the gene matches: 8. This CDR3 comprises 15 residues. CDR1 and CDR2 from the germline V gene are KGHSH and LQKENI. The chain's CDR3 is CASSHGTGARYEQFF. In DNA, the CDR3 is TGTGCCAGCTCACACGGGACAGGGGCGAGGTATGAGCAGTTCTTC.

J is TRBJ1-1 and V is TRBV15; D might be TRBD1 (6 bases). The V end lost 4 bases, the J end lost 4 bases, and 13 bases lay between the germline ends. The CDR3 sequence is 14 residues long. Germline V CDR1 and CDR2: LNHNV, YYDKDF (reference sequence). CDR3 DNA: TGTGCCACCAGCACAGCCAGGGGCGGCACTGAAGCTTTCTTT. Encoded protein: CATSTARGGTEAFF.

The gene calls are TRBV15 and TRBJ2-3, with a possible D match to TRBD2 (7 bases). Germline V gives CDR1 LNHNV, CDR2 YYDKDF (reference sequence). V was clipped by 1 base and J by 3 bases, with 11 bases between them. This CDR3 has 15 amino acids. CDR3 sequence: CATSRGGGRTDTQYF. The CDR3 nucleotides read TGTGCCACCAGCAGAGGGGGGGGGCGGACAGATACGCAGTATTTT.

This chain connects TRBV28 to TRBJ1-5, with D perhaps TRBD1 (6 bases). Germline CDR1 and CDR2: MDHEN and SYDVKM. The CDR3 runs 12 residues. Written as DNA, the CDR3 is TGTATCACAGGGTCGGGCAATCAGCCCCAGCATTTT. Translated: CITGSGNQPQHF.

The chain employs TRBV11-3 and TRBJ2-1; 9 nucleotides agree with TRBD2. CDR3 length: 16 amino acids. The germline gives CDR1 SGHNT, CDR2 YENEEA. The trim removed 5 bases at V and 6 bases at J, leaving 11 bases unmatched. CDR3: CASSLSGAGGLNEQFF. The CDR3 DNA sequence: TGTGCCAGCAGCCTCTCTGGGGCGGGAGGGCTCAATGAGCAGTTCTTC.

This rearrangement joins TRBV27 to TRBJ1-5; D remains ambiguous. The CDR3 length is 12 residues. Germline V CDR1 and CDR2: MNHEY, SMNVEV (reference sequence). Trimming removed 6 bases from V and 4 bases from J, with 7 bases in between. CDR3 in amino acids: CASSRLNQPQHF. The CDR3 DNA is TGTGCCAGCAGCCGACTTAATCAGCCCCAGCATTTT.

In this sample, this clone turned up a few times. V gene TRBV19 combines with J gene TRBJ2-7, with 8 bases identical to TRBD1. The CDR3 extends over 14 amino acids. V lost 5 bases, J lost 5 bases, and 8 bases stayed unmatched. Germline V gives CDR1 LNHDA, CDR2 SQIVND (reference sequence). CDR3 sequence (DNA): TGTGCCAGTAGTGAGCGACAGGGGCTCCACGAGCAGTACTTC. Its translation is CASSERQGLHEQYF.

This clone was recorded once. This rearrangement joins TRBV27 to TRBJ2-1; 7 bases map to TRBD1. CDR1 MNHEY and CDR2 SMNVEV come from the germline V gene (reference sequence). Trimming took 7 bases from V and 0 from J; bases not matched to a gene: 15. This CDR3 is built from 18 residues. CDR3 protein: CASTRQGVVSYSYNEQFF. CDR3 DNA: TGTGCCAGCACGAGACAGGGAGTGGTCTCCTACTCCTACAATGAGCAGTTCTTC.

The rearrangement links TRBV4-2 to TRBJ1-4, with D perhaps matching TRBD1 (5 bases). This CDR3 comprises 15 residues. V dropped 4 bases and J dropped 4 bases, with 13 bases sitting between them. Germline lookup yields CDR1 LGHNA and CDR2 YNFKEQ. As DNA, the CDR3 is TGTGCCAGCAGCCTTGCCGGGGGGGGTAATGAAAAACTGTTTTTT. This translates into CASSLAGGGNEKLFF.

The chain is built from TRBV5-1 and TRBJ2-5, with D maybe TRBD2 (6 bases). Per the germline V gene, CDR1 is SGHRS and CDR2 is YFSETQ. Deletions cut 3 bases from V and 2 bases from J, with 11 bases between. The CDR3 is 14 amino acids. This chain's CDR3 is CASSWGVNQETQYF. DNA for the CDR3: TGCGCCAGCAGCTGGGGGGTAAATCAAGAGACCCAGTACTTC. Using reference TRBV5-1 and TRBJ2-5 for the parts outside the CDR3, the full variable domain is KAGVTQTPRYLIKTRGQQVTLSCSPISGHRSVSWYQQTPGQGLQFLFEYFSETQRNKGNFPGRFSGRQFSNSRSEMNVSTLELGDSALYLCASSWGVNQETQYFGPGTRLLVL.

Only a few counts were recorded for this clone. V and J are TRBV19 and TRBJ2-7; D is perhaps TRBD2 (5 bases). V was pared by 3 bases and J by 4 bases, with 16 bases between. The length of the CDR3 is 15 residues. From germline, CDR1 is LNHDA and CDR2 SQIVND (reference sequence). The CDR3 DNA follows: TGTGCCAGTAGTATCGTGAGCATGCCGGGATACGAGCAGTACTTC. Protein sequence: CASSIVSMPGYEQYF.

A word on this clone: Other DNA sequences in this specimen translate into the identical CDR3. The chain couples TRBV5-1 to TRBJ2-3; 9 bases map to TRBD1. Per the germline V gene, CDR1 is SGHRS and CDR2 is YFSETQ. This CDR3 has 16 residues. The ends lost 4 bases at V and 2 bases at J; junction bases unmatched: 8. The CDR3 sequence: CASSDGTGYLTDTQYF. CDR3 sequence (DNA): TGCGCCAGCAGCGACGGGACAGGGTATCTCACAGATACGCAGTATTTT.

V usage is TRBV18 and J usage is TRBJ2-1, with 9 bases that match TRBD2. The CDR3 totals 16 residues. CDR1 is KGHSH and CDR2 is LQKENI in the germline V gene. With V trimmed by 1 base and J by 9 bases, 10 bases remained unmatched. In nucleotides, the CDR3 is TGTGCCAGCTCACCACAGAGTAGCGGGAGCCCACCTGAGCAGTTCTTC. It translates to CASSPQSSGSPPEQFF.

The V and J genes are TRBV10-3 and TRBJ2-5; no firm D call. Judging by the DNA end, TRBJ2-7 fits better; the J call may be wrong. This CDR3 region has 13 residues. Germline CDR1 is ENHRY and CDR2 is SYGVKD. CDR3 sequence reads: CAISESKFYEQYF. The CDR3 coding sequence is TGTGCCATCAGTGAGTCGAAGTTTTACGAGCAGTACTTC.

This chain connects TRBV19 to TRBJ2-6, with a weak D call TRBD1 (5 bases). Germline assignment: CDR1 LNHDA and CDR2 SQIVND (reference sequence). There are 14 residues in the CDR3. V lost 7 bases and J 1 base, leaving 8 bases between the germline ends. The CDR3 DNA follows: TGTGCCAGTATGAAGGGGTCTGGGGCCAACGTCCTGACTTTC. Translating gives CASMKGSGANVLTF.

This sequence joins TRBV29-1 and TRBJ2-5; D might be TRBD1 (6 bases). CDR3 length equals 14 residues. The germline gives CDR1 SQVTM, CDR2 ANQGSEA. The ends were cut back, 6 bases at V and 3 bases at J, with 17 bases in the middle. CDR3 nucleotides: TGCAGCGTGGAATACCCAGGGGTAGAAGAGACCCAGTACTTC. This codes for CSVEYPGVEETQYF.

This clone was recorded a few times. The rearrangement uses TRBV19 and TRBJ1-1, with TRBD1 matching 9 bases. Germline V CDR1 and CDR2: LNHDA, SQIVND (reference sequence). Trimming removed 3 bases from V and 6 bases from J; junction bases left unmatched: 8. The CDR3 is 15 amino acids. This CDR3 is CASSISRDRVAEAFF. In DNA form, the CDR3 reads TGTGCCAGTAGTATTAGCCGGGACAGGGTCGCTGAAGCTTTCTTT.

Here the CDR3 reads CASSDRGRTMHTEAFF. CDR3 in DNA: TGTGCCAGCAGCGACAGGGGGCGGACCATGCACACTGAAGCTTTCTTT. The genes are TRBV9 and TRBJ1-1; the match to TRBD1 covers 9 bases. J lost 3 bases, V lost 3 bases, and 9 bases had no gene match. This CDR3 contains 16 residues. The germline V gene has CDR1 SGDLS and CDR2 YYNGEE.

This sequence joins TRBV2 and TRBJ2-1, with 11 bases that match TRBD2. The ends lost 8 bases at V and 4 bases at J; junction bases unmatched: 16. The CDR3 loop spans 18 amino acids. Germline CDR1 is SNHLY and CDR2 is FYNNEI. The CDR3 loop is CASSGRTLGTSGYNEQFF. The CDR3 DNA sequence: TGTGCCAGCTCGGGCAGGACATTGGGGACTAGCGGTTACAATGAGCAGTTCTTC.